Listed here is a single T cell receptor beta chain. Its matching antigen is unknown. Each of the donors was a healthy bone marrow donor. The data belong to a study of cytomegalovirus exposure and HLA in healthy donors. The overall study: Drawn from HLA-typed donors, about 82 million unique TCRs were held in an early data release.

PCR used 60 Vbeta primers and 13 Jbeta primers. Assay: immunoSEQ multiplex PCR; the TCRdb copy retains only in-frame clones and omits some. The sample lists about 200,000 clones; roughly 80% were seen once. The study, taken as a whole, reports: Rates of TCR association differed by HLA locus in a later analysis, with DRB1 highest and HLA-C lowest. Later work found most CMV-associated TCR beta chains apparently HLA-restricted.

Germline V gene lookup returns CDR1 MNHNS and CDR2 SASEGT. The CDR3 runs to 16 residues. Trimming took 2 bases from V and 2 from J, leaving 13 bases between them. The sample consisted of PBMCs. This chain uses TRBV6-1 with TRBJ2-1, with a tentative D call TRBD1 (6 bases). The sequence derives from a man aged 25 to 40 in good health and CMV-seronegative. CDR3: CASSERPGTTYNEQFF. The CDR3 coding sequence is TGTGCCAGCAGTGAACGGCCGGGGACAACCTACAATGAGCAGTTCTTC.